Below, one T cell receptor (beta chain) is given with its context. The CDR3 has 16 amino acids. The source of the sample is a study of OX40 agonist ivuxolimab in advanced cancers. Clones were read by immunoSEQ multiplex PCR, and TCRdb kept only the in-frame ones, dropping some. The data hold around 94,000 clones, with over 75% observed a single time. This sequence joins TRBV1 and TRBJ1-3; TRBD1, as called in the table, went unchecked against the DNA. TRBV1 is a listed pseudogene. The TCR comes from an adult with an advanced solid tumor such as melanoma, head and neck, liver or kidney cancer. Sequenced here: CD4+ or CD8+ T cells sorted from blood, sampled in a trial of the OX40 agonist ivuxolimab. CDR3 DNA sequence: TGCACCAGCAGCCATCGAAGGACAGGGGAAGGAAACACCATATATTTT. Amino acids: CTSSHRRTGEGNTIYF.